These 7 T cell receptor beta chains came from one sample sequenced in a study of shared clonotypes between healthy human individuals. Sequencing was performed with immunoSEQ multiplex PCR; in TCRdb, only in-frame clones are kept and a portion is missing. This sample has about half a million clones, with approximately 82% found just once. Specimen: PBMCs. Receptors originate from a woman aged 35 to 49 in good health. Some clones in this sample may be carry-over from other donors' samples.

J is TRBJ2-2 and V is TRBV7-3, with D hard to call. The CDR3 spans 14 residues. The V end was cut by 2 bases, the J end by 6 bases, with 10 bases between. The germline V gene encodes CDR1 SGHTA and CDR2 FQGTGA. DNA for the CDR3: TGTGCCAGCAGCTTATCCGGTGGGCCCGGGGAGCTGTTTTTT. It codes for CASSLSGGPGELFF. Using reference TRBV7-3 and TRBJ2-2 for the parts outside the CDR3, the full variable domain is GAGVSQTPSNKVTEKGKYVELRCDPISGHTALYWYRQSLGQGPEFLIYFQGTGAADDSGLPNDRFFAVRPEGSVSTLKIQRTERGDSAVYLCASSLSGGPGELFFGEGSRLTVL.

This chain connects TRBV9 to TRBJ2-1; D possibly corresponds to TRBD2 (6 bases). The ends were cut back, 3 bases at V and 10 bases at J, with 14 bases in the middle. CDR1 is SGDLS and CDR2 is YYNGEE in the germline V gene. This CDR3 spans 13 amino acids. The CDR3 spells CASSGDLVREQFF. The CDR3 nucleotides are TGTGCCAGCAGCGGGGACTTAGTCAGGGAGCAGTTCTTC.

This clone appeared once. A read error may be the cause here, since a much bigger clone is one base away. The chain is built from TRBV9 and TRBJ2-1; no clear D gene. V shed 3 bases and J shed 5 bases, with 3 bases lying between them. The CDR3 has 11 amino acids. Germline CDR1 and CDR2: SGDLS and YYNGEE. The CDR3 DNA reads as TGTGCCAGCAGCGCCAACAATGAGCAGTTCTTC. Encoded protein: CASSANNEQFF. Full variable domain (outside the CDR3, taken from reference TRBV9 and TRBJ2-1): DSGVTQTPKHLITATGQRVTLRCSPRSGDLSVYWYQQSLDQGLQFLIQYYNGEERAKGNILERFSAQQFPDLHSELNLSSLELGDSALYFCASSANNEQFFGPGTRLTVL.

This clone was seen just once. The J gene is TRBJ2-1, the V gene TRBV11-2; D uncertain. The CDR3 is made up of 13 amino acids. V lost 4 bases and J 3 bases, leaving 7 bases between the germline ends. CDR1 is SGHAT, CDR2 FQNNGV, per germline. The CDR3 protein is CASSSDGYNEQFF. The CDR3 DNA is TGTGCCAGCAGCTCGGACGGCTACAATGAGCAGTTCTTC.

This rearrangement joins TRBV28 to TRBJ1-5; maybe TRBD1 (6 bases). Trimming pared 5 bases from V and 0 bases from J, leaving 11 bases between. Per germline, CDR1 MDHEN and CDR2 SYDVKM. The CDR3 extends over 15 amino acids. The CDR3 sequence is CASSQGQFSNQPQHF. CDR3 DNA sequence: TGTGCCAGCAGTCAAGGACAGTTTAGCAATCAGCCCCAGCATTTT.

In regard to this clone: Other DNA sequences from this sample encode an identical CDR3 as well. This sequence joins TRBV7-9 and TRBJ2-7; 7 nucleotides align to TRBD2. V shed 5 bases and J 6 bases; nucleotides not matched to a gene: 7. The germline CDR1 and CDR2 sequences are SEHNR and FQNEAQ (reference sequence). The CDR3 has 13 amino acids. The CDR3 DNA follows: TGTGCCAGCAGCCGTCTCTTAGCGGGCGAGCAGTACTTC. Its translation: CASSRLLAGEQYF.

The chain employs TRBV28 and TRBJ2-7; 9 bases align to TRBD1. The CDR3 is made up of 15 amino acids. The germline CDR1 and CDR2 sequences are MDHEN and SYDVKM. The ends lost 2 bases at V and 5 bases at J; junction bases unmatched: 7. Written as DNA, the CDR3 is TGTGCCAGCAGTTTAAGGACAGGGGTGTTCAACGAGCAGTACTTC. It encodes CASSLRTGVFNEQYF.